Listed here are 31 T cell receptor beta chains from one sample, sequenced in a study of blood T cell repertoires in COVID-19. Sequencing used immunoSEQ multiplex PCR; TCRdb keeps in-frame clones, though not all of them. The data hold about 250,000 clones, with over 80% observed a single time. Sample: peripheral blood. The source is a woman in her sixties or seventies with active or convalescent COVID-19.

This rearrangement joins TRBV9 to TRBJ1-2; possible D gene TRBD1, 6 bases. CDR1 is SGDLS, CDR2 YYNGEE, per germline. The ends were cut back, 1 base at V and 0 bases at J, with 7 bases in the middle. This CDR3 has 14 amino acids. The CDR3 region has the DNA TGTGCCAGCAGCGTACAGGGGTCTAACTATGGCTACACCTTC. It is translated as CASSVQGSNYGYTF. Together with reference TRBV9 and TRBJ1-2, the CDR3 gives the full variable domain: DSGVTQTPKHLITATGQRVTLRCSPRSGDLSVYWYQQSLDQGLQFLIQYYNGEERAKGNILERFSAQQFPDLHSELNLSSLELGDSALYFCASSVQGSNYGYTFGSGTRLTVV.

This chain links TRBV2 with TRBJ2-3, with D possibly being TRBD2 (5 bases). CDR1 SNHLY and CDR2 FYNNEI come from the germline V gene. This CDR3 has 14 amino acids. V gave up 7 bases and J gave up 4 bases, with 15 bases separating them. CDR3 in amino acids: CASTESMRADTQYF. In DNA form, the CDR3 reads TGTGCCAGCACCGAAAGCATGAGGGCAGATACGCAGTATTTT.

The rearrangement uses TRBV6-1 and TRBJ2-2; 8 positions agree with TRBD1. The CDR3 loop spans 14 amino acids. Germline V gives CDR1 MNHNS, CDR2 SASEGT. V lost 1 base to trimming and J lost 5 bases; unmatched junction nucleotides: 0. For the CDR3, the DNA is TGTGCCAGCAGTGAAGGGACAGGGACCGGGGAGCTGTTTTTT. Its translation: CASSEGTGTGELFF.

The rearrangement joins TRBV27 to TRBJ2-6, with 7 bases identical to TRBD2. Trimming took 0 bases from V and 2 from J; bases not matched to a gene: 1. CDR1 is MNHEY and CDR2 is SMNVEV in the germline V gene (reference sequence). The CDR3 has 16 residues. The CDR3: CASSLSGRAGANVLTF. In DNA, the CDR3 is TGTGCCAGCAGTTTATCAGGGAGGGCTGGGGCCAACGTCCTGACTTTC.

The V call is TRBV28, the J call TRBJ2-7; 10 bases match TRBD1. The V and J ends lost 5 bases and 1 base, in that order; junction bases with no gene match: 8. Germline V gene data show CDR1 as MDHEN and CDR2 as SYDVKM. The CDR3 is 16 amino acids. The chain's CDR3 is CASSVRDRGLSYEQYV. Written as DNA, the CDR3 is TGTGCCAGCAGTGTCCGGGACAGGGGACTATCCTACGAGCAGTACGTC.

This chain uses TRBV4-2 with TRBJ2-7; a possible D gene is TRBD1 (5 bases). V lost 6 bases and J lost 2, with 23 bases in between. Germline CDR1 LGHNA, CDR2 YNFKEQ. The CDR3 has 17 residues. The CDR3 bases are TGTGCCAGCAGTCCATTATCCAACCAGGGTGGAGCCTACGAGCAGTACTTC. This gives the protein CASSPLSNQGGAYEQYF.

V and J are TRBV4-1 and TRBJ2-2; 12 positions match TRBD1. The CDR3 consists of 15 residues. V gave up 11 bases and J gave up 4 bases; unmatched junction bases: 8. Germline V lookup: CDR1 MGHRA, CDR2 YSYEKL. CDR3 amino acids: CASRDRGPVTGELFF. The CDR3 DNA reads TGCGCCTCTCGGGACAGGGGGCCGGTCACCGGGGAGCTGTTTTTT.

The J gene is TRBJ2-1, the V gene TRBV11-2; 8 bases are shared with TRBD1. The CDR3 is made up of 16 amino acids. Germline loops: CDR1 SGHAT, CDR2 FQNNGV. Trimming cost V 1 base and J 2 bases; bases outside gene matches: 4. In DNA form, the CDR3 reads TGTGCCAGCAGCTTAGTCTCCAGGGGGCCCTACAATGAGCAGTTCTTC. Translating it yields CASSLVSRGPYNEQFF.

As concerns this clone: With a much larger clone just one base away, this may be a read error. The same CDR3 also results from other DNA sequences found in this sample. The chain couples TRBV7-9 to TRBJ1-3; maybe TRBD1 (5 bases). Per the germline V gene, CDR1 is SEHNR and CDR2 is FQNEAQ (reference sequence). Trimming stripped 5 bases from V and 1 base from J, with 9 bases between. This CDR3 is 14 amino acids long. CDR3 residues: CASSRGGSGNTIYF. The CDR3 nucleotides are TGTGCCAGCAGCCGCGGGGGATCTGGAAACACCATATATTTT.

V is TRBV27 and J is TRBJ2-2; weak D call: TRBD1 (8 bases). With 6 bases removed from V and 6 bases from J, the gap between germline ends came to 17 bases. The CDR3 consists of 15 residues. Germline assignment: CDR1 MNHEY and CDR2 SMNVEV (reference sequence). The CDR3 bases are TGTGCCAGCAGGAAAACAGGGGGGGTCGCCGGGGAGCTGTTTTTT. This sequence encodes CASRKTGGVAGELFF.

The chain couples TRBV14 to TRBJ1-4, with D possibly matching TRBD1 (6 bases). V dropped 5 bases and J dropped 5 bases, with 9 bases sitting between them. In germline, CDR1 is SGHDN, CDR2 FVKESK. The CDR3 is made up of 13 amino acids. The CDR3 DNA sequence: TGTGCCAGCAGCACAGGGTGGAATGAAAAACTGTTTTTT. The encoded protein is CASSTGWNEKLFF.

The gene calls are TRBV7-2 and TRBJ1-6; TRBD1 aligns across 10 bases. The V and J ends lost 4 bases and 1 base, in that order; junction bases with no gene match: 1. CDR1 SGHTA and CDR2 FQGNSA come from the germline V gene. The CDR3 consists of 16 residues. DNA of the CDR3: TGTGCCAGCAGCTCGGGACAGGGGTCCTATAATTCACCCCTCCACTTT. It specifies CASSSGQGSYNSPLHF.

The chain links TRBV5-6 to TRBJ1-2, with unresolved D. Germline CDR1 reads SGHDT; CDR2 reads YYEEEE. V was clipped by 1 base and J by 6 bases, with 7 bases between them. This CDR3 has 12 residues. The CDR3 loop is CASSLNQNGYTF. CDR3 coding DNA: TGTGCCAGCAGCTTGAACCAGAATGGCTACACCTTC. Based on the CDR3 plus reference TRBV5-6 and TRBJ1-2, the full variable domain is DAGVTQSPTHLIKTRGQQVTLRCSPKSGHDTVSWYQQALGQGPQFIFQYYEEEERQRGNFPDRFSGHQFPNYSSELNVNALLLGDSALYLCASSLNQNGYTFGSGTRLTVV.

This chain connects TRBV30 to TRBJ1-1; D is perhaps TRBD1 (5 bases). There are 13 residues in the CDR3. Germline V CDR1 and CDR2: GTSNPN, SVGIG (reference sequence). V lost 4 bases to trimming and J lost 2 bases, with 11 bases between them. The CDR3 DNA sequence: TGTGCCTGGACTAGGGGCACTAACACTGAAGCTTTCTTT. This codes for CAWTRGTNTEAFF.

This chain joins TRBV30 and TRBJ1-2; no definite D call. The CDR3 consists of 15 residues. Between the trimmed V and J ends, which lost 0 bases and 2 bases, there was a span of 13 bases. Germline lookup yields CDR1 GTSNPN and CDR2 SVGIG (reference sequence). The CDR3 nucleotides are TGTGCCTGGAGTGTACGCCCTCGAGGAAACTATGGCTACACCTTC. Amino acids: CAWSVRPRGNYGYTF.

V gene TRBV19 combines with J gene TRBJ2-1; TRBD2 is a possible D gene (6 bases). CDR1 and CDR2 from the germline V gene are LNHDA and SQIVND (reference sequence). This CDR3 is built from 16 residues. The V end was cut by 3 bases, the J end by 0 bases, with 12 bases between. Written as DNA, the CDR3 is TGTGCCAGTAGTATCCGGACGCGGGGCTCCTACAATGAGCAGTTCTTC. It translates to CASSIRTRGSYNEQFF. The variable domain in full, completed from reference TRBV19 and TRBJ2-1, reads DGGITQSPKYLFRKEGQNVTLSCEQNLNHDAMYWYRQDPGQGLRLIYYSQIVNDFQKGDIAEGYSVSREKKESFPLTVTSAQKNPTAFYLCASSIRTRGSYNEQFFGPGTRLTVL.

The CDR3 bases are TGTGCCAGCAGTTACTCGACTGACAGGGGGCTTGGCTACACCTTC. Its protein product is CASSYSTDRGLGYTF. The J gene is TRBJ1-2, the V gene TRBV6-5, with 10 bases identical to TRBD1. The V segment lost 0 bases and the J segment 7 bases; nucleotides outside the gene matches: 5. Looked up from germline, CDR1 is MNHEY and CDR2 is SVGAGI. This CDR3 is built from 15 residues.

DNA of the CDR3: TGTGCCAGCGGACAGGGGAGGTACGAGCAGTACGTC. Amino acids: CASGQGRYEQYV. This chain joins TRBV2 and TRBJ2-7; 9 bases line up with TRBD1. With V trimmed by 8 bases and J by 4 bases, 3 bases remained unmatched. Germline-derived CDR1 and CDR2 are SNHLY and FYNNEI. The CDR3 length is 12 residues.

This rearrangement joins TRBV19 to TRBJ1-5; 9 positions match TRBD1. The CDR3 totals 15 residues. CDR1 is LNHDA, CDR2 SQIVND, per germline (reference sequence). The V and J ends lost 1 base and 6 bases, in that order; junction bases with no gene match: 4. The CDR3 spells CASSIGWTGVQPQHF. CDR3 nucleotides: TGTGCCAGTAGTATAGGCTGGACAGGGGTTCAGCCCCAGCATTTT.

The chain carries TRBV7-9 and TRBJ2-1, with a tentative D call TRBD1 (5 bases). V shed 1 base and J shed 3 bases, with 19 bases lying between them. This CDR3 contains 18 residues. Germline assignment: CDR1 SEHNR and CDR2 FQNEAQ (reference sequence). The CDR3, as DNA: TGTGCCAGCAGCTTAGAAAAGCCCAAGGGGCTTTTCTACAATGAGCAGTTCTTC. Amino acids: CASSLEKPKGLFYNEQFF. The whole variable domain, filled in from reference TRBV7-9 and TRBJ2-1, reads DTGVSQNPRHKITKRGQNVTFRCDPISEHNRLYWYRQTLGQGPEFLTYFQNEAQLEKSRLLSDRFSAERPKGSFSTLEIQRTEQGDSAMYLCASSLEKPKGLFYNEQFFGPGTRLTVL.

This clone has a handful of counts. This chain connects TRBV11-2 to TRBJ1-5; D possibly corresponds to TRBD1 (5 bases). The CDR3 totals 14 residues. Looked up from germline, CDR1 is SGHAT and CDR2 is FQNNGV. The V end was cut by 0 bases, the J end by 6 bases, with 9 bases between. This CDR3 is CASSLDRVTQPQHF. Written as DNA, the CDR3 is TGTGCCAGCAGCTTAGACAGGGTTACTCAGCCCCAGCATTTT.

In its sample, this clone was seen a few times. The rearrangement uses TRBV4-1 and TRBJ2-7; the match to TRBD2 covers 8 bases. With V trimmed by 1 base and J by 4 bases, 6 bases remained unmatched. The CDR3 runs to 15 residues. CDR1 and CDR2 from the germline V gene are MGHRA and YSYEKL. The CDR3 is CASSQVDASGYEQYF. The CDR3 DNA follows: TGCGCCAGCAGCCAAGTGGATGCTAGCGGGTACGAGCAGTACTTC.

The chain links TRBV30 to TRBJ1-5; tentative D call: TRBD1 (6 bases). This CDR3 contains 12 residues. The V gene lost 8 bases and the J gene lost 3 bases, with 11 bases spanning the gap. CDR1 and CDR2 from the germline V gene are GTSNPN and SVGIG (reference sequence). The CDR3, as DNA: TGTGCCGCCGGGACACTCAATCAGCCCCAGCATTTT. Translation gives CAAGTLNQPQHF.

The V and J genes are TRBV6-1 and TRBJ1-5; 10 positions match TRBD1. Germline trimming cut 5 bases from V and 5 bases from J; bases unmatched to any gene: 6. CDR3 length equals 15 residues. CDR1 and CDR2 from the germline V gene are MNHNS and SASEGT. DNA for the CDR3: TGTGCCAGCAGTCCCCCGGGACAGGGGCATCAGCCCCAGCATTTT. Translated: CASSPPGQGHQPQHF.

The V call is TRBV30, the J call TRBJ1-2; D may be TRBD1 (5 bases). Germline-derived CDR1 and CDR2 are GTSNPN and SVGIG (reference sequence). The CDR3 has 13 amino acids. V was pared by 7 bases and J by 7 bases, with 19 bases between. CDR3 residues: CASQGGGDLGYTF. For the CDR3, the DNA is TGTGCCTCTCAGGGCGGGGGGGACCTTGGCTACACCTTC. Filled out from reference TRBV30 and TRBJ1-2, the complete variable domain reads SQTIHQWPATLVQPVGSPLSLECTVEGTSNPNLYWYRQAAGRGLQLLFYSVGIGQISSEVPQNLSASRPQDRQFILSSKKLLLSDSGFYLCASQGGGDLGYTFGSGTRLTVV.

V is TRBV18 and J is TRBJ2-7; TRBD1 is a possible D gene (6 bases). This CDR3 region has 16 residues. Germline-derived CDR1 and CDR2 are KGHSH and LQKENI. Trimming took off 3 bases at V and 0 bases at J, with 15 bases between the two ends. The CDR3 region is CASSPNPGHDSYEQYF. CDR3 coding DNA: TGTGCCAGCTCACCCAATCCGGGACACGACTCCTACGAGCAGTACTTC.

The chain uses TRBV6-5 and TRBJ2-7; no clear D. Germline CDR1 and CDR2: MNHEY and SVGAGI. The CDR3 is 14 residues long. Trimming pared 0 bases from V and 5 bases from J, leaving 11 bases between. This CDR3 reads CASSYSRSTNEQYF. In DNA, the CDR3 is TGTGCCAGCAGTTACTCGAGGAGTACGAACGAGCAGTACTTC.

This chain uses TRBV25-1 with TRBJ2-1; tentatively, D is TRBD1 (5 bases). The CDR3 totals 17 residues. Germline loops: CDR1 MGHDK, CDR2 SYGVNS. The V end lost 4 bases, the J end lost 7 bases, and 23 bases lay between the germline ends. The chain's CDR3 is CASSGVRAGIALNEQFF. DNA of the CDR3: TGTGCCAGCAGTGGGGTCCGGGCAGGGATAGCTCTGAATGAGCAGTTCTTC.

The rearrangement joins TRBV24-1 to TRBJ1-5; D possibly corresponds to TRBD1 (6 bases). With 0 bases removed from V and 0 bases from J, the gap between germline ends came to 14 bases. CDR3 length equals 18 residues. Germline lookup yields CDR1 KGHDR and CDR2 SFDVKD. CDR3 region: CATSDLGTTLYSNQPQHF. The CDR3 DNA reads TGTGCCACCAGTGATTTGGGGACAACTCTTTATAGCAATCAGCCCCAGCATTTT.

The J gene is TRBJ2-7, the V gene TRBV6-1, with 11 bases identical to TRBD1. Germline assignment: CDR1 MNHNS and CDR2 SASEGT. The CDR3 has 14 residues. The junction had 1 base not matched to a gene; V was cut back by 3 bases and J by 3 bases. CDR3 sequence (DNA): TGTGCCAGCAGTGACGGGACAGGGGGCTACGAGCAGTACGTC. This encodes CASSDGTGGYEQYV.

V usage is TRBV6-1 and J usage is TRBJ2-7; D gene unclear. Between the trimmed V and J ends, which lost 4 bases and 0 bases, there was a span of 19 bases. The CDR3 contains 17 residues. Germline V CDR1 and CDR2: MNHNS, SASEGT. DNA of the CDR3: TGTGCCAGCAGTGTTTTGACATACCGCCCGAGCTCCTACGAGCAGTACGTC. Its protein is CASSVLTYRPSSYEQYV.